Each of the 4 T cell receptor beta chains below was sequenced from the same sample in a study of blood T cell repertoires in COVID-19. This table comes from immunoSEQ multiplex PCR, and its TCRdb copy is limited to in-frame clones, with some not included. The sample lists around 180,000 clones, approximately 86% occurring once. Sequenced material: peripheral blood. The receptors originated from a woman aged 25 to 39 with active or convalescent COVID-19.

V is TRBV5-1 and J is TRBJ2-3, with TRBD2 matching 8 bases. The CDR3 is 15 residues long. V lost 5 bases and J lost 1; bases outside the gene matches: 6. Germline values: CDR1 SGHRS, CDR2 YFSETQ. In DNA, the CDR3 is TGCGCCAGCAGAGTAGGAGCGGGAGGCACAGATACGCAGTATTTT. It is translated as CASRVGAGGTDTQYF.

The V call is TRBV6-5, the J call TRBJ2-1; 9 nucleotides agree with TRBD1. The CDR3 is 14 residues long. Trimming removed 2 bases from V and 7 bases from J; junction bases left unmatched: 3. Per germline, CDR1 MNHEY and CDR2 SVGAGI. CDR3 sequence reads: CASSYPDRGNEQFF. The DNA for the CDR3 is TGTGCCAGCAGTTACCCCGACAGGGGGAATGAGCAGTTCTTC.

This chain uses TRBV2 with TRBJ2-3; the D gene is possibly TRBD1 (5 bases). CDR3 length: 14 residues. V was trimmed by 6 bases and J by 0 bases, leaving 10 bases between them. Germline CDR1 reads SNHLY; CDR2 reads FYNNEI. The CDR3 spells CASRVAGSTDTQYF. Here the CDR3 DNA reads TGTGCCAGCAGAGTGGCAGGGAGCACAGATACGCAGTATTTT. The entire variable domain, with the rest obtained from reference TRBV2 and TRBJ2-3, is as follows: EPEVTQTPSHQVTQMGQEVILRCVPISNHLYFYWYRQILGQKVEFLVSFYNNEISEKSEIFDDQFSVERPDGSNFTLKIRSTKLEDSAMYFCASRVAGSTDTQYFGPGTRLTVL.

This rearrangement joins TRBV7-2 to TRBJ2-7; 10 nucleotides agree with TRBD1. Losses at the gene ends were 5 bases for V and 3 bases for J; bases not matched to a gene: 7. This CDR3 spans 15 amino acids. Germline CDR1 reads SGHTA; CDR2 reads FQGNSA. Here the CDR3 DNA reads TGTGCCAGCAGCCCCAGGACAGGGGGAAACTACGAGCAGTACTTC. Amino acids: CASSPRTGGNYEQYF.